The next 17 T cell receptor beta chains were all read from a single sample in a study of T cell clusters in autoimmune cytopenias. TRB was amplified by touch-down multiplex PCR, primer pools A and B combined. TCRdb reworked the multiplex PCR reads into one entry per CDR3 protein, no DNA. Its listing shows roughly 6,900 distinct CDR3 sequences. TRB was amplified from roughly 0.25 ug of peripheral blood genomic DNA per sample. What was sequenced was peripheral blood. These receptors all come from a human donor with an autoimmune cytopenia or autoimmune hepatitis (not recorded which).

The CDR3 region is CASSLGGASNQPQHF. The J gene is TRBJ1-5, the V gene TRBV12-3 or TRBV12-4; TCRdb's assignment of TRBD1 cannot be checked, as there is no DNA. This CDR3 has 15 amino acids.

In terms of frequency, this clonotype is medium-sized. V usage is TRBV20-1 and J usage is TRBJ2-3; TCRdb calls TRBD2, which cannot be checked without DNA. The germline V gene has CDR1 DFQATT and CDR2 SNEGSKA (reference sequence). The CDR3 totals 16 residues. CDR3: CSARDRSSGRGDTQYF.

This clonotype is called medium-sized (0.01 to 0.1%) based on its frequency. This chain joins TRBV20-1 and TRBJ1-1. The CDR3 length is 11 residues. In germline, CDR1 is DFQATT, CDR2 SNEGSKA (reference sequence). This CDR3 reads CSASRTPEAFF.

The rearrangement uses TRBV19 and TRBJ2-3; lacking DNA, the TRBD1 call made by TCRdb goes unchecked. The CDR3 consists of 15 residues. Germline CDR1 reads LNHDA; CDR2 reads SQIVND (reference sequence). The CDR3 loop reads CASSSLTGETDTQYF.

The chain couples TRBV20-1 to TRBJ2-3; the TRBD2 assignment by TCRdb is unverifiable without DNA. CDR1 and CDR2 (germline): DFQATT, SNEGSKA (reference sequence). The CDR3 consists of 12 residues. The CDR3 protein is CSAGTSGNTQYF.

The chain links TRBV20-1 to TRBJ1-1. The CDR3 sequence is 12 residues long. Per the germline V gene, CDR1 is DFQATT and CDR2 is SNEGSKA (reference sequence). CDR3 in amino acids: CSARKLSSEAFF.

The chain uses TRBV6-2 or TRBV6-3 and TRBJ1-5; without DNA, the TCRdb call of TRBD1 cannot be checked. The CDR3 extends over 16 amino acids. Germline CDR1 reads MNHEY; CDR2 reads SVGEGT. CDR3 protein: CASRMGGAEGNQPQHF.

The rearrangement uses TRBV11-2 and TRBJ1-6; without DNA, the TCRdb call of TRBD1 cannot be checked. The CDR3 runs to 15 residues. Germline V lookup: CDR1 SGHAT, CDR2 FQNNGV. CDR3 in amino acids: CASTSVRGNNSPLHF.

The chain uses TRBV5-1 and TRBJ1-2; there is no DNA to check the TCRdb D call of TRBD1. The CDR3 is 13 amino acids. The germline V gene has CDR1 SGHRS and CDR2 YFSETQ. The CDR3 loop is CASSLGLGGRDTF.

The chain uses TRBV4-1 and TRBJ1-2; TCRdb reports TRBD1, a call that lacks DNA to check it against. CDR1 is MGHRA and CDR2 is YSYEKL in the germline V gene. The CDR3 is 18 amino acids. CDR3 loop: CASSQIPTGTGNIQGYTF.

This clonotype is called medium-sized based on its frequency. The V call is TRBV7-2, the J call TRBJ2-3. CDR1 SGHTA and CDR2 FQGNSA come from the germline V gene. The CDR3 has 12 residues. This chain's CDR3 is CASSTYTDTQYF.

This clonotype counts as medium-sized by frequency. The chain has TRBV6-5 and TRBJ1-1. The germline V gene encodes CDR1 MNHEY and CDR2 SVGAGI. The CDR3 spans 12 residues. CDR3 in amino acids: CASREVDTEAFF.

The chain employs TRBV6-5 and TRBJ2-7; TCRdb names TRBD1, which stays unverified in the absence of DNA. This CDR3 spans 12 amino acids. Per the germline V gene, CDR1 is MNHEY and CDR2 is SVGAGI. The CDR3 is CASSGDGYEQYF.

This clonotype is medium-sized by frequency. This chain uses TRBV20-1 with TRBJ1-5; lacking DNA, the TRBD1 call made by TCRdb goes unchecked. Per germline, CDR1 DFQATT and CDR2 SNEGSKA (reference sequence). This CDR3 has 14 residues. The CDR3 loop is CSALGQGDNQPQHF.

V gene TRBV10-1 combines with J gene TRBJ2-2. Looked up from germline, CDR1 is WNHNN and CDR2 is SYGVQD (reference sequence). The CDR3 length is 14 residues. This chain's CDR3 is CASGGPENTGELFF.

V and J are TRBV19 and TRBJ1-5; TCRdb lists TRBD1, though no DNA is available to test this call. The CDR3 consists of 14 residues. The germline gives CDR1 LNHDA, CDR2 SQIVND (reference sequence). CDR3 residues: CACGQGGGNQPQHF.

The rearrangement joins TRBV6-6 to TRBJ2-7; TCRdb returns TRBD2, unconfirmable since there is no DNA. Germline V gene data show CDR1 as MNHNY and CDR2 as SVGAGI (reference sequence). The CDR3 loop spans 15 amino acids. The CDR3 loop reads CASTTSGITAYEQYF.